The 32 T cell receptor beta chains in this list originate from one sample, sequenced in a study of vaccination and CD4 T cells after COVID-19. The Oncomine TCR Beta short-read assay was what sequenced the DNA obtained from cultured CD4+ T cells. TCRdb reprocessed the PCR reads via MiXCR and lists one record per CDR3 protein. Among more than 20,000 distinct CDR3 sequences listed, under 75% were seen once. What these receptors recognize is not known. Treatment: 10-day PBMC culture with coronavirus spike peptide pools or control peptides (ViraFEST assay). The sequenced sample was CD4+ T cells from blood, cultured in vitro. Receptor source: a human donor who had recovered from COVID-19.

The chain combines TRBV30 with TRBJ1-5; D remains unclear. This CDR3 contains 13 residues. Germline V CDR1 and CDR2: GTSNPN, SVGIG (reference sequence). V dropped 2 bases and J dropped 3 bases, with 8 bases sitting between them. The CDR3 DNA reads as TGTGCCTGGAGTCTTAGGGACAATCAGCCCCAGCATTTT. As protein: CAWSLRDNQPQHF.

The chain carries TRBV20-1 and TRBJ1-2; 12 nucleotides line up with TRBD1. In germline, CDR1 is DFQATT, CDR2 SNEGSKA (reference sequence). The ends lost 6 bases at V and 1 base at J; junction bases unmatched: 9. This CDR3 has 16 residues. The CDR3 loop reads CSAPRDRGLLNYGYTF. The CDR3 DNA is TGCAGTGCGCCCCGGGACAGGGGGCTTCTTAACTATGGCTACACCTTC.

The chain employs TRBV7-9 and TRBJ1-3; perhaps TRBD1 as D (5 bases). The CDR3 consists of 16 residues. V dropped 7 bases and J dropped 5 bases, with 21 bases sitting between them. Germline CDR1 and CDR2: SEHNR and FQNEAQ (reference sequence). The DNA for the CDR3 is TGTGCCAGCATTGTAGGTCTGGGGACTGCAAGAAACACCATATATTTT. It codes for CASIVGLGTARNTIYF.

The CDR3 protein is CSARDVRGASGYTF. In DNA, the CDR3 is TGCAGTGCTAGAGATGTGCGGGGGGCGTCTGGCTACACCTTC. The J gene is TRBJ1-2, the V gene TRBV20-1, with D maybe TRBD1 (6 bases). V gave up 0 bases and J gave up 7 bases, with 15 bases separating them. The CDR3 runs to 14 residues. Per the germline V gene, CDR1 is DFQATT and CDR2 is SNEGSKA (reference sequence).

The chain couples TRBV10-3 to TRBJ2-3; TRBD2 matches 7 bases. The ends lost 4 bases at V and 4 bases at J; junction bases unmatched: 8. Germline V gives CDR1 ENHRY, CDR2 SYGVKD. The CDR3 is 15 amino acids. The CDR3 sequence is CAISVGGGTPDTQYF. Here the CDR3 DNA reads TGTGCCATCAGTGTGGGGGGAGGGACCCCAGATACGCAGTATTTT.

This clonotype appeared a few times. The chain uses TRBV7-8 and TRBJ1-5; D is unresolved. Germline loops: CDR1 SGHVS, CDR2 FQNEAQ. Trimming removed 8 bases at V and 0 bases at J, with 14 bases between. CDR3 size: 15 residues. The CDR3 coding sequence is TGTGCCAGCTCAAATGACCACCCTAGCAATCAGCCCCAGCATTTT. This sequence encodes CASSNDHPSNQPQHF. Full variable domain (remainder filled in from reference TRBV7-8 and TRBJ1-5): GAGVSQSPRYKVAKRGQDVALRCDPISGHVSLFWYQQALGQGPEFLTYFQNEAQLDKSGLPSDRFFAERPEGSVSTLKIQRTQQEDSAVYLCASSNDHPSNQPQHFGDGTRLSIL.

CDR3 nucleotide sequence: TGTGCCAGCAGTCACGGACTAGCGGGAAAAGAGACCCAGTACTTC. This gives the protein CASSHGLAGKETQYF. This rearrangement joins TRBV6-1 to TRBJ2-5, with 12 bases lining up with TRBD2. The CDR3 sequence is 15 residues long. J gave up 3 bases and V 5 bases, and 4 bases lay outside the gene matches. CDR1 and CDR2 (germline): MNHNS, SASEGT.

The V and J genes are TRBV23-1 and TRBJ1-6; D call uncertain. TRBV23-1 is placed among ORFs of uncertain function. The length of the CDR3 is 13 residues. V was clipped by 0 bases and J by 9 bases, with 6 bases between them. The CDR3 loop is CASSQSEFSPLHF. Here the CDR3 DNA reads TGCGCCAGCAGTCAATCCGAGTTTTCACCCCTCCACTTT.

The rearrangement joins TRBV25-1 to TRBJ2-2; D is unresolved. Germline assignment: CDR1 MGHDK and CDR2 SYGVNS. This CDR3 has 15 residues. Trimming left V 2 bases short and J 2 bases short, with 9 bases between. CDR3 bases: TGTGCCAGCAGTGAAAACGACCTAAACACCGGGGAGCTGTTTTTT. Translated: CASSENDLNTGELFF.

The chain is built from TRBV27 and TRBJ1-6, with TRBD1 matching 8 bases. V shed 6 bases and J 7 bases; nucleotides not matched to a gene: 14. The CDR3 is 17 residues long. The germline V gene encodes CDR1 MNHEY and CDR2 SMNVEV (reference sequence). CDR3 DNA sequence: TGTGCCAGCAGCCTGGGAAGACAGGGGTTAAAAAATTCACCCCTCCACTTT. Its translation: CASSLGRQGLKNSPLHF.

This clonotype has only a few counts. The CDR3 coding sequence is TGTGCCAGCAGCTTAAAAACGGAGTCCTATGGCTACACCTTC. Protein: CASSLKTESYGYTF. The rearrangement links TRBV7-2 to TRBJ1-2; D unclear. CDR1 and CDR2 from the germline V gene are SGHTA and FQGNSA. This CDR3 comprises 14 residues. V lost 2 bases, J lost 4 bases, and 11 bases lay in between.

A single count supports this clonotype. The CDR3 spells CAWSDGMGRTQYF. CDR3 nucleotides: TGTGCCTGGAGTGATGGGATGGGCCGGACGCAGTATTTT. The chain joins TRBV30 to TRBJ2-3; D remains unclear. V dropped 1 base and J dropped 9 bases, with 14 bases sitting between them. This CDR3 has 13 residues. Germline V gene data show CDR1 as GTSNPN and CDR2 as SVGIG (reference sequence).

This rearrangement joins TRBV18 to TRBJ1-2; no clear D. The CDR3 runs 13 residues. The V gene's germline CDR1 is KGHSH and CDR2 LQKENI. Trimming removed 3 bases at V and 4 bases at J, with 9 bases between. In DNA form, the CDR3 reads TGTGCCAGCTCACCGGGGAAATTCTATGGCTACACCTTC. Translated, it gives CASSPGKFYGYTF.

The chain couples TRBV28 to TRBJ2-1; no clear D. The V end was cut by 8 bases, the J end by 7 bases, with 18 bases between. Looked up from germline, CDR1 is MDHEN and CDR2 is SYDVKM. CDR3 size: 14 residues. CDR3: CASVPLGPPNEQFF. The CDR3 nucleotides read TGTGCCAGCGTCCCCCTCGGGCCGCCGAATGAGCAGTTCTTC.

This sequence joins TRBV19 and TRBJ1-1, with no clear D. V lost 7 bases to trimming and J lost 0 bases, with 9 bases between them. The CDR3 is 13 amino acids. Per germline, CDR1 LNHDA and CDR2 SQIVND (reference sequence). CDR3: CASKPAMNTEAFF. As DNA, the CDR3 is TGTGCCAGTAAGCCGGCCATGAACACTGAAGCTTTCTTT.

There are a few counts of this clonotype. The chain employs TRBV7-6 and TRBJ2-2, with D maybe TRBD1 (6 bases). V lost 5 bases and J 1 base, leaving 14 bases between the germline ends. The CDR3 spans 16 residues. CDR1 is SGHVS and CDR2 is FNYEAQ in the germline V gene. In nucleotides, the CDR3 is TGTGCCAGCAGCCAAACACCGGGACAGAACACCGGGGAGCTGTTTTTT. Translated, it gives CASSQTPGQNTGELFF.

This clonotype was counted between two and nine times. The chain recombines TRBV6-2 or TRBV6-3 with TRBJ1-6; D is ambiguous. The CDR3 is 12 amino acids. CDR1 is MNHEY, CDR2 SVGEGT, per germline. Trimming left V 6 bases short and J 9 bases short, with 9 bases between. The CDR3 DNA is TGTGCCAGCAGCTCCCTTGGTTCACCCCTCCACTTT. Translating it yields CASSSLGSPLHF.

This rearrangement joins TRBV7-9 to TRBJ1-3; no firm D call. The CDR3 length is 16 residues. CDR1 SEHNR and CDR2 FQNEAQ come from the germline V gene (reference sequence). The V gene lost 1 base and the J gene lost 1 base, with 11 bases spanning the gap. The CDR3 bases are TGTGCCAGCAGCTTAGAGTTGACAACGTCTGGAAACACCATATATTTT. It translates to CASSLELTTSGNTIYF.

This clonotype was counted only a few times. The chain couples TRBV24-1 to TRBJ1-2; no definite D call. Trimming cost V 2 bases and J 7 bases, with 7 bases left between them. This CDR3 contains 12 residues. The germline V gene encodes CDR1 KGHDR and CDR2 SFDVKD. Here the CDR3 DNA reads TGTGCCACCAGTGATTCAGTAGTTGGCTACACCTTC. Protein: CATSDSVVGYTF.

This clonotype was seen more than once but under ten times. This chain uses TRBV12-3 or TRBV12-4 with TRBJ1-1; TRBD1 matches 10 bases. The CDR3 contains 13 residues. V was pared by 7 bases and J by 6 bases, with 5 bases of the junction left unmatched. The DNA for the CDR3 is TGTGCCAGCACGGACAGGGGGACCCCTGAAGCTTTCTTT. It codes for CASTDRGTPEAFF.

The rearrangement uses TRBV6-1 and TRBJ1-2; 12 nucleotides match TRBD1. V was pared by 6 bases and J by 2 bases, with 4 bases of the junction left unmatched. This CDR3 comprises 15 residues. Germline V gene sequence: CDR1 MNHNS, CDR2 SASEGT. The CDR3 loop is CASRPGQGANYGYTF. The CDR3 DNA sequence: TGTGCCAGCAGGCCGGGACAGGGGGCCAACTATGGCTACACCTTC.

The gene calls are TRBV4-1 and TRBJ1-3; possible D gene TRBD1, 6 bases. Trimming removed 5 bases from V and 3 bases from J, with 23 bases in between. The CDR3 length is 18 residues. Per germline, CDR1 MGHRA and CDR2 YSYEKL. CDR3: CASSGDDNTGPGGNTIYF. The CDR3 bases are TGCGCCAGCAGCGGAGACGACAACACAGGGCCTGGTGGAAACACCATATATTTT.

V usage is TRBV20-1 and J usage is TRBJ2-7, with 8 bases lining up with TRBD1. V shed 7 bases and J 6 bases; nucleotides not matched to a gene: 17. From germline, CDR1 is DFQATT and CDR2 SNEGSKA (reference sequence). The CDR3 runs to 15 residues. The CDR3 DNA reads TGCAGTGTCCCACAGTCCGGGACAGGTCTCGGCGAGCAGTACTTC. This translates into CSVPQSGTGLGEQYF.

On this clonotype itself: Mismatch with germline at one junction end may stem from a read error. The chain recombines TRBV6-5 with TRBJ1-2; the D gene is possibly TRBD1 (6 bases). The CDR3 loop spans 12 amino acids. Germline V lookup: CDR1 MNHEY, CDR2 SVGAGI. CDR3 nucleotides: TGTGCCAGCAGTTATGGGGGGCATGGATACACCTTC. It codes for CASSYGGHGYTF.

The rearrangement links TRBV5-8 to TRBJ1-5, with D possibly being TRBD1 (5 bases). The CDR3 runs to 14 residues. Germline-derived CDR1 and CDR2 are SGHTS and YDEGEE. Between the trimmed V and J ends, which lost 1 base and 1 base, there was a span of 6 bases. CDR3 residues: CASSLRGSNQPQHF. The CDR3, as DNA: TGTGCCAGCAGCTTGCGGGGGAGCAATCAGCCCCAGCATTTT. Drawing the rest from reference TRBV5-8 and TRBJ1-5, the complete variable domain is EAGVTQSPTHLIKTRGQQATLRCSPISGHTSVYWYQQALGLGLQFLLWYDEGEERNRGNFPPRFSGRQFPNYSSELNVNALELEDSALYLCASSLRGSNQPQHFGDGTRLSIL.

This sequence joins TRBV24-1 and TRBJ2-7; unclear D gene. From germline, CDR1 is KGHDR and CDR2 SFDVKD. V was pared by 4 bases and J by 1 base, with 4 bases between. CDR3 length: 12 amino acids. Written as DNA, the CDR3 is TGTGCCACCAGTGACGGGTCCTACGAGCAGTACTTC. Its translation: CATSDGSYEQYF.

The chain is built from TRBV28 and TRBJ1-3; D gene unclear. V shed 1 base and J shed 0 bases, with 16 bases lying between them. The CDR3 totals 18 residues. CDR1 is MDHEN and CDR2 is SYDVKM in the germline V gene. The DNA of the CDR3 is TGTGCCAGCAGTTTATACCCGTCGAGCGGCAGCTCTGGAAACACCATATATTTT. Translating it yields CASSLYPSSGSSGNTIYF.

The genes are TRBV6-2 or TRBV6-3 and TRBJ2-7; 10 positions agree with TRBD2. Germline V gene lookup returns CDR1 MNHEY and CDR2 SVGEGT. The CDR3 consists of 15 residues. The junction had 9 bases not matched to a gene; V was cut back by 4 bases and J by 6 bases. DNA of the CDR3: TGTGCCAGCAGTTCCGCGGCTAGCGGGAGAAGCGAGCAGTACTTC. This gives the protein CASSSAASGRSEQYF.

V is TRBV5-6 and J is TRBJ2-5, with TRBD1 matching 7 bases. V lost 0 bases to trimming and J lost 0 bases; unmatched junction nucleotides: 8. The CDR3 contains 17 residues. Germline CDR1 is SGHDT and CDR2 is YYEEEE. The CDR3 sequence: CASSLDRGSRYQETQYF. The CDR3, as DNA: TGTGCCAGCAGCTTGGACAGGGGCAGCCGGTACCAAGAGACCCAGTACTTC.

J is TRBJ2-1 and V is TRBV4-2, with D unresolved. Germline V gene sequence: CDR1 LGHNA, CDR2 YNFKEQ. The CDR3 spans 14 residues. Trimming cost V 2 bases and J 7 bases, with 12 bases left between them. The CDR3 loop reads CASSQLTGGNEQFF. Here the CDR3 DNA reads TGTGCCAGCAGCCAATTGACGGGTGGGAATGAGCAGTTCTTC.

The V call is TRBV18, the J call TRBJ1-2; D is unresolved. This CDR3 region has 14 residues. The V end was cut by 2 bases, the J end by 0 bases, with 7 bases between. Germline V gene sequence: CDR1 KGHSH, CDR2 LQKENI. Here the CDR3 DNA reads TGTGCCAGCTCACCAGCGTTGACTAACTATGGCTACACCTTC. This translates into CASSPALTNYGYTF.

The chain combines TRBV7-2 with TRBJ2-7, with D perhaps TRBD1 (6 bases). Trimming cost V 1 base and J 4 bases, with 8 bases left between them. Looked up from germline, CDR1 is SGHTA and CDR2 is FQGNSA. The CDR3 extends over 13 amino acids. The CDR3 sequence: CASSLGTVYEQYF. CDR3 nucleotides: TGTGCCAGCAGCTTAGGGACAGTTTACGAGCAGTACTTC.